One T cell receptor (beta chain) is described in this entry. V was clipped by 6 bases and J by 0 bases, with 21 bases between them. The CDR3 spans 18 residues. Germline V gene lookup returns CDR1 MDHEN and CDR2 SYDVKM. These data are taken from a study of blood T cell repertoires in COVID-19. Study context: The origin of the acute and convalescent COVID-19 samples was the United States, Italy and Spain. T cells, B-cell-depleted T cells, or PBMCs supplied cDNA or gDNA.

In the original workflow: Reference gene primer amplification gave nucleated cell count estimates. Clones were read by immunoSEQ multiplex PCR, and TCRdb kept only the in-frame ones, dropping some. Clone size and the V and J calls come from that table; the DNA yielded D and trimming. The profile shows over 250,000 clones, about four fifths of them singletons. This sequence was found in a woman aged 50 to 65 who had recovered from COVID-19. J is TRBJ1-3 and V is TRBV28; no firm D call. Sequenced input: peripheral blood. DNA of the CDR3: TGTGCCAGCAGCTCCCAAGACGCAGTGGACTTCTCTGGAAACACCATATATTTT. This translates into CASSSQDAVDFSGNTIYF.